Listed here are 7 T cell receptor beta chains from one sample, sequenced in a study of blood T cell repertoires in COVID-19. This table comes from immunoSEQ multiplex PCR, and its TCRdb copy is limited to in-frame clones, with some not included. The repertoire holds tens of thousands of clones, more than 80% seen once, with roughly 29% in the top ten. The sequencing input was peripheral blood. The receptors were sampled from a woman older than 75 with acute or convalescent COVID-19.

This chain uses TRBV6-5 with TRBJ2-7; TRBD2 agrees at 8 bases. The CDR3 runs 12 residues. Germline trimming cut 8 bases from V and 6 bases from J; bases unmatched to any gene: 6. Germline loops: CDR1 MNHEY, CDR2 SVGAGI. This chain's CDR3 is CASYSGMGEQYF. The CDR3, as DNA: TGTGCCAGCTATAGCGGGATGGGCGAGCAGTACTTC.

The rearrangement uses TRBV25-1 and TRBJ2-1; 7 bases map to TRBD2. The germline gives CDR1 MGHDK, CDR2 SYGVNS. After removal of 8 bases from V and 0 bases from J, the junction contained 7 bases not matched to a gene. CDR3 length: 15 amino acids. CDR3 DNA sequence: TGTGCCAGCGCAGCACCGGGAGGCTCCTACAATGAGCAGTTCTTC. Protein: CASAAPGGSYNEQFF.

This clone has just a few counts. This rearrangement joins TRBV9 to TRBJ1-2; 9 nucleotides agree with TRBD1. Losses at the gene ends were 1 base for V and 5 bases for J; bases not matched to a gene: 12. This CDR3 spans 17 amino acids. CDR1 SGDLS and CDR2 YYNGEE come from the germline V gene. DNA for the CDR3: TGTGCCAGCAGCGTACTCCCTACCGGGACAGGGTTTTATGGCTACACCTTC. It translates to CASSVLPTGTGFYGYTF.

The rearrangement uses TRBV5-5 and TRBJ2-1; D is possibly TRBD1 (6 bases). The CDR3 is 16 residues long. V was trimmed by 0 bases and J by 1 base, leaving 11 bases between them. Germline V gene data show CDR1 as SGHKS and CDR2 as YYEKEE (reference sequence). DNA for the CDR3: TGTGCCAGCAGCTTGGCCTGGGGGCGATCCTACAATGAGCAGTTCTTC. Translated, it gives CASSLAWGRSYNEQFF.

J is TRBJ2-2 and V is TRBV5-1, with TRBD1 matching over 9 bases. The CDR3 loop spans 17 amino acids. Trimming at V came to 4 bases and at J to 2 bases, leaving 9 bases not matched to a gene. Germline lookup yields CDR1 SGHRS and CDR2 YFSETQ. The CDR3 DNA sequence: TGCGCCAGCAGCGCACAACAGGGGGCGATTAACACCGGGGAGCTGTTTTTT. Translating gives CASSAQQGAINTGELFF.

This CDR3 reads CASSFEATGDSYEQYF. The CDR3 DNA reads TGTGCCAGCAGCTTTGAAGCGACGGGGGACTCCTACGAGCAGTACTTC. The genes are TRBV7-9 and TRBJ2-7; D is possibly TRBD2 (6 bases). In germline, CDR1 is SEHNR, CDR2 FQNEAQ (reference sequence). The length of the CDR3 is 16 residues. Trimming took 3 bases from V and 0 from J, leaving 15 bases between them.

V gene TRBV11-3 combines with J gene TRBJ2-2, with 9 bases lining up with TRBD2. J lost 3 bases, V lost 5 bases, and 13 bases had no gene match. The CDR3 consists of 18 residues. Germline V gene lookup returns CDR1 SGHNT and CDR2 YENEEA. This CDR3 reads CASSLGLAGSGDTGELFF. As DNA, the CDR3 is TGTGCCAGCAGCCTGGGGCTAGCGGGGAGCGGCGACACCGGGGAGCTGTTTTTT.